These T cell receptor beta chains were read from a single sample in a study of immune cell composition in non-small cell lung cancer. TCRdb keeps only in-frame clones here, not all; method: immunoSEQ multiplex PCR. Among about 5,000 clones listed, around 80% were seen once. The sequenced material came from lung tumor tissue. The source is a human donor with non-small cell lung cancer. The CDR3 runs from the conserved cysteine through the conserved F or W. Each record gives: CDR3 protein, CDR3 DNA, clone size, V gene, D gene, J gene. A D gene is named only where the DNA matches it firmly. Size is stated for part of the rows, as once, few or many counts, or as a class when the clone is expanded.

CDR3 protein: CASSFTGDNEQFF
CDR3 DNA: TGCGCCAGCAGCTTTACCGGGGACAATGAGCAGTTCTTC
clone size: once
V gene: TRBV5-1
D gene: -
J gene: TRBJ2-1

CDR3 protein: CASSELTGTEAFF
CDR3 DNA: TGTGCCAGCAGTGAGTTGACAGGGACTGAAGCTTTCTTT
clone size: -
V gene: TRBV6-1
D gene: TRBD1
J gene: TRBJ1-1

CDR3 protein: CASSQAGSYEQYF
CDR3 DNA: TGTGCCAGCAGCCAAGCCGGGAGCTACGAGCAGTACTTC
clone size: -
V gene: TRBV4-2
D gene: -
J gene: TRBJ2-7

CDR3 protein: CASSEVGASNQPQHF
CDR3 DNA: TGTGCCAGCAGTGAAGTAGGAGCTAGCAATCAGCCCCAGCATTTT
clone size: -
V gene: TRBV6-1
D gene: -
J gene: TRBJ1-5

CDR3 protein: CASRGQGLTNEKLFF
CDR3 DNA: TGTGCCAGCAGGGGACAGGGCCTCACTAATGAAAAACTGTTTTTT
clone size: -
V gene: TRBV7-9
D gene: TRBD1
J gene: TRBJ1-4

CDR3 protein: CASSLEGTGVFRDEKLFF
CDR3 DNA: TGTGCCAGCAGCTTAGAAGGGACAGGGGTGTTTCGGGATGAAAAACTGTTTTTT
clone size: -
V gene: TRBV11-2
D gene: TRBD1
J gene: TRBJ1-4

CDR3 protein: CASSDPRTGTGAYNEQFF
CDR3 DNA: TGTGCCAGCAGCGACCCAAGGACCGGGACAGGGGCGTACAATGAGCAGTTCTTC
clone size: -
V gene: TRBV9
D gene: TRBD1
J gene: TRBJ2-1

CDR3 protein: CASSLAGQGRTDTQYF
CDR3 DNA: TGTGCCAGCAGCTTAGCCGGACAGGGTAGGACAGATACGCAGTATTTT
clone size: -
V gene: TRBV7-9
D gene: TRBD1
J gene: TRBJ2-3

CDR3 protein: CASSAGTSAGELFF
CDR3 DNA: TGTGCCAGCAGTGCCGGGACTAGCGCCGGGGAGCTGTTTTTT
clone size: once
V gene: TRBV6-4
D gene: TRBD2
J gene: TRBJ2-2

CDR3 protein: CASSGGVTIGSPLHF
CDR3 DNA: TGCGCCAGCAGTGGAGGGGTAACCATAGGGTCACCCCTCCACTTT
clone size: -
V gene: TRBV5-1
D gene: -
J gene: TRBJ1-6

CDR3 protein: CASSLLGTGRFNYGYTF
CDR3 DNA: TGTGCCAGCAGCTTACTCGGGACAGGGAGATTTAACTATGGCTACACCTTC
clone size: -
V gene: TRBV5-5
D gene: TRBD1
J gene: TRBJ1-2

CDR3 protein: CASSLYPGGAYEQYF
CDR3 DNA: TGTGCCAGCAGCCTTTACCCGGGGGGGGCCTACGAGCAGTACTTC
clone size: -
V gene: TRBV9
D gene: TRBD2
J gene: TRBJ2-7

CDR3 protein: CASRQGTEAFF
CDR3 DNA: TGTGCCAGCAGACAGGGTACTGAAGCTTTCTTT
clone size: -
V gene: TRBV6-5
D gene: -
J gene: TRBJ1-1

CDR3 protein: CASSSSTDTQYF
CDR3 DNA: TGTGCCAGCAGCTCCTCCACAGATACGCAGTATTTT
clone size: -
V gene: TRBV7-3
D gene: -
J gene: TRBJ2-3

CDR3 protein: CSVEEGGGGRGYTF
CDR3 DNA: TGCAGCGTTGAAGAAGGAGGAGGAGGTCGTGGCTACACCTTC
clone size: few
V gene: TRBV29-1
D gene: -
J gene: TRBJ1-2

CDR3 protein: CAWSPNRGIYNEQFF
CDR3 DNA: TGTGCCTGGAGTCCTAACAGGGGGATATACAATGAGCAGTTCTTC
clone size: -
V gene: TRBV30
D gene: TRBD1
J gene: TRBJ2-1

CDR3 protein: CASSLLLGQGPVNTEAFF
CDR3 DNA: TGTGCCAGCAGCTTACTCTTGGGACAGGGCCCTGTTAACACTGAAGCTTTCTTT
clone size: -
V gene: TRBV7-6
D gene: TRBD1
J gene: TRBJ1-1

CDR3 protein: CASSQERVTYNEQFF
CDR3 DNA: TGCGCCAGCAGCCAAGAGAGGGTAACCTACAATGAGCAGTTCTTC
clone size: -
V gene: TRBV4-1
D gene: -
J gene: TRBJ2-1

CDR3 protein: CASSLTRGADTQYF
CDR3 DNA: TGTGCCAGCAGCTTAACACGGGGTGCAGATACGCAGTATTTT
clone size: -
V gene: TRBV7-3
D gene: -
J gene: TRBJ2-3

CDR3 protein: CASSDYDRELSGANVLTF
CDR3 DNA: TGTGCCAGCAGTGATTATGACAGGGAGTTATCTGGGGCCAACGTCCTGACTTTC
clone size: -
V gene: TRBV6-1
D gene: TRBD1
J gene: TRBJ2-6

CDR3 protein: CASSPQGATGELFF
CDR3 DNA: TGTGCCAGCAGCCCTCAGGGGGCCACCGGGGAGCTGTTTTTT
clone size: -
V gene: TRBV11-2
D gene: TRBD1
J gene: TRBJ2-2

CDR3 protein: CASNSGRDTNTEAFF
CDR3 DNA: TGTGCCAGCAACTCAGGCCGAGACACCAACACTGAAGCTTTCTTT
clone size: -
V gene: TRBV27
D gene: -
J gene: TRBJ1-1

CDR3 protein: CASRDTGQGEANYGYTF
CDR3 DNA: TGCGCCAGCAGGGACACCGGACAGGGAGAAGCCAACTATGGCTACACCTTC
clone size: -
V gene: TRBV10-2
D gene: TRBD1
J gene: TRBJ1-2

CDR3 protein: CASSSGQVELFF
CDR3 DNA: TGTGCCAGCAGCTCAGGACAGGTAGAACTGTTTTTT
clone size: once
V gene: TRBV28
D gene: TRBD1
J gene: TRBJ1-4

CDR3 protein: CASTPGGEADTQYF
CDR3 DNA: TGTGCCAGCACCCCGGGGGGGGAAGCAGATACGCAGTATTTT
clone size: -
V gene: TRBV6-5
D gene: TRBD2
J gene: TRBJ2-3

CDR3 protein: CASSPAVGRGVYNEQFF
CDR3 DNA: TGTGCCAGCAGCCCCGCAGTCGGGCGGGGGGTTTACAATGAGCAGTTCTTC
clone size: large
V gene: TRBV5-6
D gene: TRBD2
J gene: TRBJ2-1

CDR3 protein: CATSRDGTANEKLFF
CDR3 DNA: TGTGCCACCAGCAGAGATGGGACAGCTAATGAAAAACTGTTTTTT
clone size: -
V gene: TRBV15
D gene: TRBD1
J gene: TRBJ1-4

CDR3 protein: CASSLGASGAYEQYF
CDR3 DNA: TGCGCCAGCAGCTTGGGGGCTAGCGGGGCCTACGAGCAGTACTTC
clone size: few
V gene: TRBV5-1
D gene: TRBD2
J gene: TRBJ2-7

CDR3 protein: CASSMSRYGEQFF
CDR3 DNA: TGTGCCAGTAGTATGTCTCGCTATGGTGAGCAGTTCTTC
clone size: -
V gene: TRBV19
D gene: -
J gene: TRBJ2-1

CDR3 protein: CASSPGGDTEAFF
CDR3 DNA: TGCGCCAGCAGTCCTGGGGGGGACACTGAAGCTTTCTTT
clone size: -
V gene: TRBV5-1
D gene: -
J gene: TRBJ1-1

CDR3 protein: CASSEFETTTGGEQYF
CDR3 DNA: TGCGCCAGCAGCGAATTTGAAACCACGACAGGGGGCGAGCAGTACTTC
clone size: -
V gene: TRBV4-1
D gene: TRBD1
J gene: TRBJ2-7

CDR3 protein: CASSWGLVGEQYF
CDR3 DNA: TGCGCCAGCAGCTGGGGACTCGTCGGCGAGCAGTACTTC
clone size: once
V gene: TRBV5-1
D gene: -
J gene: TRBJ2-7

CDR3 protein: CASASGQETQYF
CDR3 DNA: TGTGCCAGCGCTAGCGGGCAAGAGACCCAGTACTTC
clone size: -
V gene: TRBV10-3
D gene: TRBD2
J gene: TRBJ2-5

CDR3 protein: CASSQERVPRGQETQYF
CDR3 DNA: TGCGCCAGCAGCCAAGAAAGGGTCCCCCGGGGACAAGAGACCCAGTACTTC
clone size: -
V gene: TRBV4-1
D gene: -
J gene: TRBJ2-5

CDR3 protein: CASSLGGSGGTRQFF
CDR3 DNA: TGTGCCAGCAGCTTAGGGGGTAGCGGGGGGACCCGGCAGTTCTTC
clone size: -
V gene: TRBV7-2
D gene: TRBD2
J gene: TRBJ2-1

CDR3 protein: CASSIRQNEAFF
CDR3 DNA: TGCGCCAGCAGTATACGACAGAATGAAGCTTTCTTT
clone size: -
V gene: TRBV4-1
D gene: -
J gene: TRBJ1-1

CDR3 protein: CASSGGGSGNEQYF
CDR3 DNA: TGCGCCAGCAGCGGGGGGGGAAGTGGTAACGAGCAGTACTTC
clone size: -
V gene: TRBV10-2
D gene: TRBD2
J gene: TRBJ2-7

CDR3 protein: CASSVTGSSPLHF
CDR3 DNA: TGTGCCAGCAGCGTCACAGGGAGTTCACCCCTCCACTTT
clone size: -
V gene: TRBV9
D gene: -
J gene: TRBJ1-6

CDR3 protein: CASGTPYNSPLHF
CDR3 DNA: TGTGCGTCAGGCACCCCCTATAATTCACCCCTCCACTTT
clone size: few
V gene: TRBV10-3
D gene: -
J gene: TRBJ1-6

CDR3 protein: CASSQGPSSYEQYF
CDR3 DNA: TGTGCCAGCTCCCAGGGCCCGTCTTCCTACGAGCAGTACTTC
clone size: -
V gene: TRBV6-5
D gene: -
J gene: TRBJ2-7

CDR3 protein: CASSLWAGQGGNTIYF
CDR3 DNA: TGTGCCAGCAGCTTATGGGCAGGTCAAGGTGGAAACACCATATATTTT
clone size: -
V gene: TRBV13
D gene: -
J gene: TRBJ1-3

CDR3 protein: CASSSSRRSRQETQYF
CDR3 DNA: TGTGCCAGCAGCTCCTCGCGGAGGTCGAGACAAGAGACCCAGTACTTC
clone size: few
V gene: TRBV7-2
D gene: -
J gene: TRBJ2-5

CDR3 protein: CASRGLVDEQYF
CDR3 DNA: TGTGCCAGTCGTGGACTCGTCGACGAGCAGTACTTC
clone size: -
V gene: TRBV10-3
D gene: -
J gene: TRBJ2-7

CDR3 protein: CASSPGREYEQYF
CDR3 DNA: TGTGCCAGCTCACCGGGAAGGGAGTACGAGCAGTACTTC
clone size: once
V gene: TRBV18
D gene: -
J gene: TRBJ2-7

CDR3 protein: CASSLDQTAGEQYF
CDR3 DNA: TGTGCCAGCAGCTTAGATCAGACAGCCGGCGAGCAGTACTTC
clone size: -
V gene: TRBV11-3
D gene: -
J gene: TRBJ2-7

CDR3 protein: CASSQNPGQGAVGGELFF
CDR3 DNA: TGTGCCAGCAGCCAGAACCCGGGACAGGGGGCTGTCGGTGGGGAGCTGTTTTTT
clone size: -
V gene: TRBV4-2
D gene: TRBD1
J gene: TRBJ2-2

CDR3 protein: CASSQTGVISSPLHF
CDR3 DNA: TGTGCCAGCAGTCAGACAGGGGTAATAAGTTCACCCCTCCACTTT
clone size: -
V gene: TRBV6-5
D gene: TRBD1
J gene: TRBJ1-6

CDR3 protein: CAWTKGADGANVLTF
CDR3 DNA: TGTGCCTGGACCAAGGGGGCAGATGGGGCCAACGTCCTGACTTTC
clone size: few
V gene: TRBV30
D gene: TRBD1
J gene: TRBJ2-6

CDR3 protein: CASLGDEQFF
CDR3 DNA: TGTGCCAGCCTCGGGGATGAGCAGTTCTTC
clone size: -
V gene: TRBV2
D gene: -
J gene: TRBJ2-1

CDR3 protein: CATSRGQGSTDTQYF
CDR3 DNA: TGTGCCACCAGCAGAGGACAGGGGAGCACAGATACGCAGTATTTT
clone size: -
V gene: TRBV15
D gene: TRBD1
J gene: TRBJ2-3

CDR3 protein: CASREAAWDEQFF
CDR3 DNA: TGTGCCAGTAGGGAGGCAGCCTGGGATGAGCAGTTCTTC
clone size: -
V gene: TRBV19
D gene: -
J gene: TRBJ2-1

CDR3 protein: CASSSGGSGNTIYF
CDR3 DNA: TGTGCCAGCAGCTCAGGGGGATCTGGAAACACCATATATTTT
clone size: -
V gene: TRBV7-2
D gene: TRBD1
J gene: TRBJ1-3

CDR3 protein: CATWDTRNTIYF
CDR3 DNA: TGTGCCACCTGGGACACCAGGAACACCATATATTTT
clone size: -
V gene: TRBV2
D gene: -
J gene: TRBJ1-3